The 14 T cell receptor beta chains reported below all come from one sample, sequenced in a study of cytomegalovirus exposure and HLA in healthy donors. The PCR made use of 60 Vbeta and 13 Jbeta primers. Using immunoSEQ multiplex PCR, the repertoire was profiled, and TCRdb retains in-frame clones only, with some absent. There are about 160,000 clones in the sample; roughly 80% occur only once, and more than 9.5% lies in the top ten. Sample: PBMCs. The receptors shown here come from a man between 18 and 29 years old in good health and CMV-seropositive.

The chain links TRBV5-1 to TRBJ2-5; weak D call: TRBD1 (6 bases). Germline loops: CDR1 SGHRS, CDR2 YFSETQ. Trimming cost V 3 bases and J 4 bases, with 16 bases left between them. The CDR3 is 15 amino acids. CDR3 sequence: CASSSESGVGETQYF. The CDR3 nucleotides read TGCGCCAGCAGCTCAGAGTCAGGGGTGGGAGAGACCCAGTACTTC.

In its sample, this clone was seen a few times. The CDR3 region has the DNA TGTGCCAGCAGCCGGACAGGCGGACTCATATGGGACACCTTC. Protein sequence: CASSRTGGLIWDTF. The genes are TRBV7-9 and TRBJ1-2; 7 bases map to TRBD1. With V trimmed by 5 bases and J by 12 bases, 15 bases remained unmatched. From germline, CDR1 is SEHNR and CDR2 FQNEAQ (reference sequence). The CDR3 consists of 14 residues.

This chain connects TRBV30 to TRBJ2-1; TRBD2 matches at 9 bases. This CDR3 has 15 amino acids. Germline V gene data show CDR1 as GTSNPN and CDR2 as SVGIG (reference sequence). J lost 2 bases, V lost 4 bases, and 6 bases had no gene match. CDR3: CAWTLSGGPYNEQFF. The CDR3 DNA is TGTGCCTGGACCCTTAGCGGGGGCCCCTACAATGAGCAGTTCTTC. Drawing the rest from reference TRBV30 and TRBJ2-1, the complete variable domain is SQTIHQWPATLVQPVGSPLSLECTVEGTSNPNLYWYRQAAGRGLQLLFYSVGIGQISSEVPQNLSASRPQDRQFILSSKKLLLSDSGFYLCAWTLSGGPYNEQFFGPGTRLTVL.

The chain employs TRBV4-3 and TRBJ2-3; TRBD1 matches 7 bases. V dropped 4 bases and J dropped 3; count of bases not matched to a gene: 1. The germline CDR1 and CDR2 sequences are LGHNA and YSLEER. CDR3 size: 13 residues. The CDR3 sequence is CASSRGQTDTQYF. CDR3 DNA sequence: TGCGCCAGCAGCCGGGGACAGACAGATACGCAGTATTTT.

This chain uses TRBV2 with TRBJ1-5, with 8 bases fitting TRBD1. In germline, CDR1 is SNHLY, CDR2 FYNNEI. This CDR3 has 15 residues. V lost 6 bases to trimming and J lost 1 base; unmatched junction nucleotides: 5. CDR3 loop: CASREDRASNQPQHF. The CDR3 nucleotides are TGTGCCAGCAGGGAGGACAGGGCGAGCAATCAGCCCCAGCATTTT.

The chain couples TRBV6-1 to TRBJ1-2; 7 positions agree with TRBD1. The germline V gene encodes CDR1 MNHNS and CDR2 SASEGT. After removal of 1 base from V and 8 bases from J, the junction contained 4 bases not matched to a gene. This CDR3 has 13 residues. CDR3 DNA sequence: TGTGCCAGCAGTGAAGAGGGGGCGGGAGGCTACACCTTC. Translating it yields CASSEEGAGGYTF.

This clone was seen a few times. The V gene is TRBV19, the J gene TRBJ1-6; unclear D gene. The CDR3 is 15 residues long. Germline CDR1 and CDR2: LNHDA and SQIVND (reference sequence). The V end was cut by 4 bases, the J end by 6 bases, with 13 bases between. CDR3 coding DNA: TGTGCCAGTAGTAACCCGAGGGCTCGTAATTCACCCCTCCACTTT. This codes for CASSNPRARNSPLHF.

This clone occurred once. One end of the junction does not line up with germline, which may come from a read error. J is TRBJ2-1 and V is TRBV7-9, with D possibly TRBD2 on 6 matching bases. The CDR3 runs 16 residues. CDR1 SEHNR and CDR2 FQNEAQ come from the germline V gene (reference sequence). The CDR3, as DNA: TGTTCCAGCAGCCCACTTGGGGGGAGCTCCTACAATGAGCAGTTCTTC. Protein product: CSSSPLGGSSYNEQFF.

The chain has TRBV19 and TRBJ2-2; D is possibly TRBD2 (6 bases). The V end was cut by 5 bases, the J end by 5 bases, with 21 bases between. In germline, CDR1 is LNHDA, CDR2 SQIVND (reference sequence). The CDR3 has 17 amino acids. This CDR3 reads CASSPSRGTATTGELFF. CDR3 coding DNA: TGTGCCAGTAGTCCTAGCCGGGGGACTGCCACTACCGGGGAGCTGTTTTTT.

The chain recombines TRBV4-2 with TRBJ2-7; no reliable D call. The ends were cut back, 4 bases at V and 4 bases at J, with 8 bases in the middle. CDR3 length: 12 amino acids. Germline V lookup: CDR1 LGHNA, CDR2 YNFKEQ. The CDR3 coding sequence is TGTGCCAGCAGCCCCACGGGTTACGAGCAGTACTTC. Translating it yields CASSPTGYEQYF.

The chain is built from TRBV7-2 and TRBJ2-5, with a tentative D call TRBD2 (6 bases). The J call may be mistaken, given a closer DNA end match to TRBJ2-7. Germline assignment: CDR1 SGHTA and CDR2 FQGNSA. The CDR3 is made up of 15 amino acids. CDR3 DNA: TGTGCCAGCAGCTCAACGGGACTTCCTTTGTACGAGCAGTACTTC. Translating it yields CASSSTGLPLYEQYF.

The chain employs TRBV13 and TRBJ2-7; D gene unclear. The V end was cut by 3 bases, the J end by 1 base, with 4 bases between. Germline CDR1 PRHDT, CDR2 FYEKMQ (reference sequence). This CDR3 is 12 amino acids long. CDR3 DNA: TGTGCCAGCAGCTTGCGGTCCTACGAGCAGTACTTC. Translating it yields CASSLRSYEQYF.

J is TRBJ1-1 and V is TRBV19; tentatively, D is TRBD1 (6 bases). Germline V gene lookup returns CDR1 LNHDA and CDR2 SQIVND (reference sequence). There are 14 residues in the CDR3. V shed 10 bases and J shed 1 base, with 16 bases lying between them. The CDR3: CATTRQVTNTEAFF. The CDR3 DNA follows: TGTGCCACTACGAGACAGGTCACGAACACTGAAGCTTTCTTT.

The chain uses TRBV13 and TRBJ2-3; 10 bases map to TRBD1. CDR1 PRHDT and CDR2 FYEKMQ come from the germline V gene (reference sequence). CDR3 length: 15 residues. V was clipped by 2 bases and J by 3 bases; unmatched bases: 2. The CDR3 sequence: CASSLRDRGTDTQYF. In DNA form, the CDR3 reads TGTGCCAGCAGCTTAAGGGACAGGGGTACAGATACGCAGTATTTT.